This T cell receptor beta chain was sequenced in a study of cytomegalovirus exposure and HLA in healthy donors. The study ran its PCR with 60 Vbeta and 13 Jbeta primers. Profiled with immunoSEQ multiplex PCR; TCRdb holds only in-frame clones, not every one. The sample holds roughly 80,000 clones. About this clone: Its antigen is currently unknown.

Findings and limits, study-wide: A missense DCLRE1C variant was associated with V- and J-gene trimming of TCR beta chains in a later analysis, and an independent cohort replicated the association. A highly shared variant cluster was judged a likely technical artifact. Analyses of presence and absence presupposed an approximately uniform sequencing depth across donors. In a later analysis, productive TCRs from donors in an Asian-associated ancestry cluster reportedly carried fewer N-insertions than the cohort mean.

Sequencing input: PBMCs. This receptor was identified in a girl aged 10-17 years in good health and CMV-seropositive.

For the CDR3, the DNA is TGCGCCAGCAGTTCGGACGAAGGAGGTGGAGGCTTCTTT. Its protein product is CASSSDEGGGGFF. The chain couples TRBV4-1 to TRBJ1-1; D call uncertain. This CDR3 is 13 amino acids long. Trimming removed 6 bases at V and 14 bases at J, with 22 bases between. Germline CDR1 MGHRA, CDR2 YSYEKL.